What follows are 32 T cell receptor beta chains derived from one specimen sequenced in a study of shared clonotypes between healthy human individuals. CD45RO-negative, CCR7-positively selected cells formed the naive CD8 fraction, excluding terminally differentiated effector memory CD45RA+ cells. Sequenced by immunoSEQ multiplex PCR; TCRdb stores in-frame clones only, minus some. This sample has around 2,000,000 clones; 90% to 95% occur once, and the top ten carry under 2%. Input material: naive CD8+ T cells from PBMCs. The receptors here all came from a man aged 18 to 30 in good health. Some clones in this sample may be carry-over from other donors' samples.

The chain combines TRBV27 with TRBJ1-4, with D perhaps matching TRBD1 (6 bases). Germline CDR1 reads MNHEY; CDR2 reads SMNVEV (reference sequence). This CDR3 region has 16 residues. Trimming took 5 bases from V and 8 from J, leaving 21 bases between them. The CDR3 sequence is CASSPSDGGADEKLFF. CDR3 bases: TGTGCCAGCAGTCCGTCTGATGGGGGGGCGGACGAAAAACTGTTTTTT.

A word on this clone: The same CDR3 also results from other DNA sequences found in this sample. The chain is built from TRBV27 and TRBJ2-7, with 7 positions matching TRBD2. The V and J ends lost 6 bases and 2 bases, in that order; junction bases with no gene match: 7. Germline-derived CDR1 and CDR2 are MNHEY and SMNVEV (reference sequence). The CDR3 extends over 14 amino acids. The CDR3 DNA reads TGTGCCAGCAGGATTCTAGCGGCTGCCTACGAGCAGTACTTC. Amino acid sequence: CASRILAAAYEQYF.

The chain combines TRBV19 with TRBJ2-7; D possibly corresponds to TRBD1 (5 bases). From germline, CDR1 is LNHDA and CDR2 SQIVND (reference sequence). There are 13 residues in the CDR3. V was clipped by 3 bases and J by 2 bases, with 8 bases between them. In nucleotides, the CDR3 is TGTGCCAGTAGTATTGGGGCACCCTACGAGCAGTACTTC. This encodes CASSIGAPYEQYF.

This chain joins TRBV5-5 and TRBJ1-2; weak D call: TRBD1 (5 bases). Germline CDR1 and CDR2: SGHKS and YYEKEE (reference sequence). Trimming removed 4 bases from V and 0 bases from J, with 13 bases in between. The CDR3 sequence is 15 residues long. The CDR3 DNA reads as TGTGCCAGCAGCCACGGACACCCTTCTAACTATGGCTACACCTTC. It yields the protein CASSHGHPSNYGYTF.

This sequence joins TRBV9 and TRBJ1-3; no reliable D call. From germline, CDR1 is SGDLS and CDR2 YYNGEE. Between the trimmed V and J ends, which lost 6 bases and 1 base, there was a span of 17 bases. CDR3 length: 16 residues. CDR3 nucleotides: TGTGCCAGCACCCCACCCGGACCGATTTCTGGAAACACCATATATTTT. Protein sequence: CASTPPGPISGNTIYF.

The chain has TRBV28 and TRBJ2-5, with 7 bases matching TRBD2. Germline CDR1 is MDHEN and CDR2 is SYDVKM. The CDR3 covers 15 residues. V lost 6 bases, J lost 2 bases, and 9 bases stayed unmatched. The DNA of the CDR3 is TGTGCCAGCAGCACAAACGACGGGGGGCAAGAGACCCAGTACTTC. Translation gives CASSTNDGGQETQYF.

This clone came up once. The chain links TRBV27 to TRBJ2-1; 7 bases match TRBD2. The CDR3 has 15 amino acids. The germline V gene encodes CDR1 MNHEY and CDR2 SMNVEV (reference sequence). Germline trimming cut 6 bases from V and 10 bases from J; bases unmatched to any gene: 15. In DNA form, the CDR3 reads TGTGCCAGCAGGGAAAGTGAGTTTAAGCGGGGAGAGCAGTTCTTC. Translated: CASRESEFKRGEQFF.

V gene TRBV9 combines with J gene TRBJ1-2; D is uncertain. V was clipped by 2 bases and J by 2 bases, with 10 bases between them. Germline loops: CDR1 SGDLS, CDR2 YYNGEE. The CDR3 runs to 14 residues. In nucleotides, the CDR3 is TGTGCCAGCAGCGTTCAGGACTCCAACTATGGCTACACCTTC. Amino acids: CASSVQDSNYGYTF.

The rearrangement links TRBV15 to TRBJ2-7; perhaps TRBD1 as D (5 bases). Germline V gene lookup returns CDR1 LNHNV and CDR2 YYDKDF (reference sequence). This CDR3 spans 14 amino acids. V lost 3 bases and J lost 3, with 12 bases in between. The CDR3 sequence is CATSSLRDFYEQYF. CDR3 bases: TGTGCCACCAGCAGCCTCAGGGATTTCTACGAGCAGTACTTC.

The J gene is TRBJ2-2, the V gene TRBV28, with unresolved D. Looked up from germline, CDR1 is MDHEN and CDR2 is SYDVKM. V lost 3 bases and J lost 4, with 9 bases in between. The CDR3 covers 14 residues. CDR3 in amino acids: CASSLRQPTGELFF. The CDR3 region has the DNA TGTGCCAGCAGTTTGAGGCAGCCCACCGGGGAGCTGTTTTTT.

The chain joins TRBV28 to TRBJ1-2; tentative D call: TRBD1 (5 bases). CDR1 and CDR2 from the germline V gene are MDHEN and SYDVKM. This CDR3 region has 12 residues. V was trimmed by 5 bases and J by 5 bases, leaving 9 bases between them. CDR3 amino acids: CASSPQVYGYTF. CDR3 DNA sequence: TGTGCCAGCAGTCCACAGGTTTATGGCTACACCTTC.

This rearrangement joins TRBV28 to TRBJ2-1, with D uncertain. The CDR3 contains 15 residues. Trimming left V 3 bases short and J 8 bases short, with 17 bases between. Germline values: CDR1 MDHEN, CDR2 SYDVKM. DNA for the CDR3: TGTGCCAGCAGTTTGATAATCTCGTCTGTGGATGAGCAGTTCTTC. This sequence encodes CASSLIISSVDEQFF. Using reference TRBV28 and TRBJ2-1 for the parts outside the CDR3, the full variable domain is DVKVTQSSRYLVKRTGEKVFLECVQDMDHENMFWYRQDPGLGLRLIYFSYDVKMKEKGDIPEGYSVSREKKERFSLILESASTNQTSMYLCASSLIISSVDEQFFGPGTRLTVL.

V is TRBV2 and J is TRBJ2-7, with 10 nucleotides matching TRBD1. This CDR3 is built from 15 residues. Trimming cost V 6 bases and J 5 bases; bases outside gene matches: 10. Germline-derived CDR1 and CDR2 are SNHLY and FYNNEI. The CDR3 region is CASRRDRGLFDEQYF. The CDR3 region has the DNA TGTGCCAGCAGGCGCGACAGGGGGCTATTCGACGAGCAGTACTTC.

The chain couples TRBV6-5 to TRBJ2-7, with D possibly TRBD2 on 5 matching bases. This CDR3 region has 15 residues. V was cut by 0 bases and J by 3 bases, with 12 bases left in between. The germline V gene has CDR1 MNHEY and CDR2 SVGAGI. In DNA form, the CDR3 reads TGTGCCAGCAGTTACTCCGGCCCGGGGAACTACGAGCAGTACTTC. Its translation: CASSYSGPGNYEQYF.

The chain joins TRBV7-9 to TRBJ1-5; D uncertain. V gave up 1 base and J gave up 4 bases, with 11 bases separating them. Germline-derived CDR1 and CDR2 are SEHNR and FQNEAQ (reference sequence). The CDR3 has 15 residues. The CDR3 nucleotides are TGTGCCAGCAGCTTAGGTCTCTCCACTAATCAGCCCCAGCATTTT. It encodes CASSLGLSTNQPQHF.

The J gene is TRBJ2-7, the V gene TRBV30; D remains unclear. This CDR3 spans 13 amino acids. V lost 0 bases, J lost 2 bases, and 8 bases lay in between. Germline V CDR1 and CDR2: GTSNPN, SVGIG (reference sequence). Written as DNA, the CDR3 is TGTGCCTGGAGTGTAGGGATTACCTACGAGCAGTACTTC. Translation: CAWSVGITYEQYF.

The genes are TRBV19 and TRBJ1-2, with D hard to call. The CDR3 totals 13 residues. The germline V and J ends were trimmed by 7 bases and 2 bases, with 11 bases remaining between them. Germline V gene data show CDR1 as LNHDA and CDR2 as SQIVND (reference sequence). The CDR3: CASTPGGNYGYTF. DNA of the CDR3: TGTGCCAGTACCCCCGGAGGGAACTATGGCTACACCTTC.

The V gene is TRBV19, the J gene TRBJ1-1; 7 positions match TRBD1. J lost 4 bases, V lost 4 bases, and 6 bases had no gene match. This CDR3 contains 14 residues. CDR1 and CDR2 from the germline V gene are LNHDA and SQIVND (reference sequence). The CDR3 sequence is CASSRPTGATEAFF. For the CDR3, the DNA is TGTGCCAGTAGTAGACCCACAGGGGCCACTGAAGCTTTCTTT.

V is TRBV5-1 and J is TRBJ2-6; possible D gene TRBD1, 6 bases. This CDR3 comprises 16 residues. The V gene's germline CDR1 is SGHRS and CDR2 YFSETQ. Trimming removed 4 bases from V and 2 bases from J, with 13 bases in between. The CDR3 protein is CASSIPRGPGANVLTF. DNA of the CDR3: TGCGCCAGCAGCATACCCAGGGGCCCTGGGGCCAACGTCCTGACTTTC.

The chain has TRBV29-1 and TRBJ1-2; D ambiguous. Germline V gene lookup returns CDR1 SQVTM and CDR2 ANQGSEA. V was clipped by 0 bases and J by 0 bases, with 11 bases between them. This CDR3 region has 15 residues. As DNA, the CDR3 is TGCAGCGTTGAAGATCGTATGGGAACTAACTATGGCTACACCTTC. It yields the protein CSVEDRMGTNYGYTF.

V and J are TRBV5-1 and TRBJ2-1; perhaps TRBD2 as D (5 bases). The CDR3 covers 16 residues. Germline V gene data show CDR1 as SGHRS and CDR2 as YFSETQ. Trimming removed 0 bases from V and 2 bases from J, with 12 bases in between. The CDR3 nucleotides are TGCGCCAGCAGCTTGGCGGGGATCTCCCCCTACAATGAGCAGTTCTTC. Its translation is CASSLAGISPYNEQFF. Combining the CDR3 with reference TRBV5-1 and TRBJ2-1 gives the whole variable domain KAGVTQTPRYLIKTRGQQVTLSCSPISGHRSVSWYQQTPGQGLQFLFEYFSETQRNKGNFPGRFSGRQFSNSRSEMNVSTLELGDSALYLCASSLAGISPYNEQFFGPGTRLTVL.

The chain links TRBV27 to TRBJ2-7; D perhaps matches TRBD2 (5 bases). The CDR3 length is 13 residues. V shed 0 bases and J shed 7 bases, with 10 bases lying between them. CDR1 MNHEY and CDR2 SMNVEV come from the germline V gene (reference sequence). The chain's CDR3 is CASSLSGSTEQYF. For the CDR3, the DNA is TGTGCCAGCAGTTTATCGGGGAGTACGGAGCAGTACTTC.

The V gene is TRBV7-2, the J gene TRBJ2-1, with TRBD2 matching over 7 bases. Per germline, CDR1 SGHTA and CDR2 FQGNSA. The CDR3 is 15 amino acids. Germline trimming cut 1 base from V and 10 bases from J; bases unmatched to any gene: 10. CDR3 coding DNA: TGTGCCAGCAGCTTAGGGCTAGCGGCCGGTTTCGAGCAGTTCTTC. Its translation is CASSLGLAAGFEQFF.

V is TRBV7-2 and J is TRBJ2-5; D possibly uses TRBD1 or TRBD2 (7 bases each). CDR1 and CDR2 from the germline V gene are SGHTA and FQGNSA. Trimming took off 5 bases at V and 3 bases at J, with 19 bases between the two ends. The CDR3 consists of 16 residues. CDR3 amino acids: CASSPFPRGGKETQYF. DNA for the CDR3: TGTGCCAGCAGCCCATTTCCCAGGGGGGGCAAAGAGACCCAGTACTTC.

The J gene is TRBJ2-4, the V gene TRBV9; TRBD2 is a possible D gene (5 bases). The ends were cut back, 1 base at V and 8 bases at J, with 13 bases in the middle. The CDR3 has 14 amino acids. Germline values: CDR1 SGDLS, CDR2 YYNGEE. The CDR3 DNA is TGTGCCAGCAGCGTAAAACCGGGAAGGGACATTCAGTACTTC. It specifies CASSVKPGRDIQYF.

The sample holds one count of this clone. The sample has other DNA sequences that encode this CDR3 too. The chain uses TRBV27 and TRBJ1-1, with 10 bases lining up with TRBD1. The CDR3 length is 15 residues. Trimming took 2 bases from V and 3 from J; bases not matched to a gene: 3. Germline V gives CDR1 MNHEY, CDR2 SMNVEV (reference sequence). CDR3 amino acids: CASSLVGTGDTEAFF. The CDR3 nucleotides are TGTGCCAGCAGTTTAGTGGGGACAGGGGACACTGAAGCTTTCTTT.

The chain uses TRBV7-9 and TRBJ1-4; D may be TRBD1 (6 bases). Trimming pared 5 bases from V and 8 bases from J, leaving 15 bases between. Germline values: CDR1 SEHNR, CDR2 FQNEAQ (reference sequence). This CDR3 is built from 14 residues. The CDR3 is CASSADSLQEKLFF. CDR3 sequence (DNA): TGTGCCAGCAGCGCGGACAGCCTTCAAGAAAAACTGTTTTTT.

The rearrangement links TRBV7-6 to TRBJ1-1; D gene uncertain. This CDR3 region has 12 residues. Trimming shortened V by 3 bases and J by 7 bases, and 9 bases separated the two germline ends. CDR1 is SGHVS, CDR2 FNYEAQ, per germline. In nucleotides, the CDR3 is TGTGCCAGCAGCTTTTTGGGCAGTGAAGCTTTCTTT. Encoded protein: CASSFLGSEAFF.

As for this clone: In the same sample, other DNA sequences code for this CDR3. V usage is TRBV7-2 and J usage is TRBJ2-7; D gene ambiguous. Germline V lookup: CDR1 SGHTA, CDR2 FQGNSA. CDR3 length equals 12 residues. Trimming stripped 5 bases from V and 2 bases from J, with 7 bases between. CDR3 nucleotide sequence: TGTGCCAGCAGCCCAACCGCCTACGAGCAGTACTTC. This encodes CASSPTAYEQYF.

The chain links TRBV2 to TRBJ2-1; D gene uncertain. V shed 5 bases and J shed 6 bases, with 14 bases lying between them. The CDR3 length is 14 residues. CDR1 and CDR2 from the germline V gene are SNHLY and FYNNEI. The CDR3 DNA follows: TGTGCCAGCAGTAAAGGGATCTCGGGCAATGAGCAGTTCTTC. Protein sequence: CASSKGISGNEQFF.

This chain links TRBV7-3 with TRBJ2-2; 10 nucleotides agree with TRBD1. Germline lookup yields CDR1 SGHTA and CDR2 FQGTGA. V was clipped by 2 bases and J by 5 bases; unmatched bases: 8. The CDR3 covers 17 residues. This CDR3 is CASSLRPRQGATGELFF. In DNA form, the CDR3 reads TGTGCCAGCAGCTTACGACCCCGACAGGGGGCAACCGGGGAGCTGTTTTTT. The full variable domain, rest sourced from reference TRBV7-3 and TRBJ2-2, is GAGVSQTPSNKVTEKGKYVELRCDPISGHTALYWYRQSLGQGPEFLIYFQGTGAADDSGLPNDRFFAVRPEGSVSTLKIQRTERGDSAVYLCASSLRPRQGATGELFFGEGSRLTVL.

The chain has TRBV10-3 and TRBJ2-1; D is perhaps TRBD1 or TRBD2 (6 bases each). Between the trimmed V and J ends, which lost 4 bases and 2 bases, there was a span of 12 bases. The CDR3 has 15 residues. The V gene's germline CDR1 is ENHRY and CDR2 SYGVKD. In DNA form, the CDR3 reads TGTGCCATCAGTGGAGGGGGGTTCGCCTACAATGAGCAGTTCTTC. This gives the protein CAISGGGFAYNEQFF.